This T cell receptor (beta chain) was identified in a study of blood T cell repertoires in COVID-19. Study as a whole: Donors in the United States, Italy and Spain gave samples during acute or convalescent COVID-19. In each case, the material was cDNA or gDNA derived from T cells, B-cell-depleted T cells, or PBMCs.

Germline assignment: CDR1 SGHDN and CDR2 FVKESK. The CDR3 is made up of 15 amino acids. Unmatched junction bases numbered 4, after V lost 3 bases and J lost 3 bases. Produced via immunoSEQ multiplex PCR; TCRdb's table is partial and in-frame only. The sample has 180,000 or so clones, roughly 80% seen once; the top ten hold approximately 13%. The J gene is TRBJ2-3, the V gene TRBV14, with 9 bases aligning to TRBD2. The sequencing input was peripheral blood. This TCR was recovered from a man in his fifties who had recovered from COVID-19. CDR3 sequence: CASSQGLAWTDTQYF. CDR3 in DNA: TGTGCCAGCAGCCAGGGACTAGCTTGGACAGATACGCAGTATTTT.